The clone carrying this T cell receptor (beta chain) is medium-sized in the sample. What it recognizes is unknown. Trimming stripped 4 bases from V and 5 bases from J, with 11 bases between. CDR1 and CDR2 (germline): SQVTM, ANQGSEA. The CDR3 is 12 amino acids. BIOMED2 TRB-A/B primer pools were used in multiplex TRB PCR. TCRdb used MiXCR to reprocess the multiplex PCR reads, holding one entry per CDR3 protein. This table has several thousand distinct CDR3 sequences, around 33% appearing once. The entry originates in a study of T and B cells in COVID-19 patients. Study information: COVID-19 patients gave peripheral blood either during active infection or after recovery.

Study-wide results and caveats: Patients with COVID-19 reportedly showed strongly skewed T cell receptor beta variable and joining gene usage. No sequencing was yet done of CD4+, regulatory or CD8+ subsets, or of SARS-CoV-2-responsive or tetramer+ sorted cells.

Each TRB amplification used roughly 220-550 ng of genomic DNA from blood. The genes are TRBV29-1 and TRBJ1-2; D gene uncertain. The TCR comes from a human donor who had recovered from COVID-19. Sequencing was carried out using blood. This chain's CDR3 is CSVGEALYGYTF. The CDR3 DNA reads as TGCAGCGTTGGCGAGGCCCTTTATGGCTACACCTTC.